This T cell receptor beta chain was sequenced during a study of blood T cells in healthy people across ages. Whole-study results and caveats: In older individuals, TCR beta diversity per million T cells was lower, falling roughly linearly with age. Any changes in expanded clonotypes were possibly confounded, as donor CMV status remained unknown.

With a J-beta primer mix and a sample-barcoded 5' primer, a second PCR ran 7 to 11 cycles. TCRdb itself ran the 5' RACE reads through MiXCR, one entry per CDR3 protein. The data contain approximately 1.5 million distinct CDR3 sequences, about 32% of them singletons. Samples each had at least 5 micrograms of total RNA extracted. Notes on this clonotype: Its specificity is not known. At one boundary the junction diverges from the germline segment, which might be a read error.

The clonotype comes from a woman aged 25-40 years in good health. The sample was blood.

In DNA form, the CDR3 reads TGCGCCGGCAGCCAAGATGTGGGGGCTAGCGGCCTCTACGAGCAGTACTTC. It codes for CAGSQDVGASGLYEQYF. This chain joins TRBV4-1 and TRBJ2-7, with a weak D call TRBD2 (7 bases). Germline V gene sequence: CDR1 MGHRA, CDR2 YSYEKL. This CDR3 has 17 amino acids.